The 2 T cell receptor beta chains below come from one sample, sequenced in a study of CD8 T cells in Susac syndrome. RNA in amounts of 0.5 to 1 ug was reverse transcribed with random hexamers. TCRdb itself ran the immunoSEQ multiplex PCR reads through MiXCR, one entry per CDR3 protein. Of 200,000 or so distinct CDR3 sequences in the sample, more than 85% were seen once. The sample taken for sequencing was CD8+ T cells from PBMCs. The source is a human donor with Susac syndrome.

This sequence joins TRBV9 and TRBJ2-5, with 7 bases aligning to TRBD1. The CDR3 is 14 residues long. The J segment lost 3 bases and the V segment lost 3 bases, leaving 5 bases of the junction unmatched. CDR1 is SGDLS and CDR2 is YYNGEE in the germline V gene. For the CDR3, the DNA is TGTGCCAGCAGCGAGGGGACAGTAAAAGAGACCCAGTACTTC. It yields the protein CASSEGTVKETQYF.

As DNA, the CDR3 is TGTGCCAGCAGCCCCTCTTCTGGGGACAGAGAGCAGTACTTC. Amino acid sequence: CASSPSSGDREQYF. The V gene is TRBV7-9, the J gene TRBJ2-7, with 7 positions matching TRBD1. The CDR3 is 14 amino acids. Per the germline V gene, CDR1 is SEHNR and CDR2 is FQNEAQ (reference sequence). After removal of 5 bases from V and 7 bases from J, the junction contained 11 bases not matched to a gene.